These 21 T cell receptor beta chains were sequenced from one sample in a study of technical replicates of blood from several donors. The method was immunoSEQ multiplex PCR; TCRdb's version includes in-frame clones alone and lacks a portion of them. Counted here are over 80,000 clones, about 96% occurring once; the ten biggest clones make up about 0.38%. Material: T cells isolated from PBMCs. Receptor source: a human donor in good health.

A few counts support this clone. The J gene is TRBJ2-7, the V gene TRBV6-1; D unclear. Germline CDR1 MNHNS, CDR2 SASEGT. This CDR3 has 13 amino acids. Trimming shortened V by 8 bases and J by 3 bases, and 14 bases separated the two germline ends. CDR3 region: CASVSSPVYEQYF. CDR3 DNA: TGTGCCAGCGTATCGTCCCCCGTCTACGAGCAGTACTTC.

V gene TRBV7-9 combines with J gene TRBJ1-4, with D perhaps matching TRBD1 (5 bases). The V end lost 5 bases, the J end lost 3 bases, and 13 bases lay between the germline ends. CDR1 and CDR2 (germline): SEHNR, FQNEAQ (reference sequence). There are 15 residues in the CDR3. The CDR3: CASSPPGGANEKLFF. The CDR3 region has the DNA TGTGCCAGCAGCCCCCCTGGGGGGGCTAATGAAAAACTGTTTTTT.

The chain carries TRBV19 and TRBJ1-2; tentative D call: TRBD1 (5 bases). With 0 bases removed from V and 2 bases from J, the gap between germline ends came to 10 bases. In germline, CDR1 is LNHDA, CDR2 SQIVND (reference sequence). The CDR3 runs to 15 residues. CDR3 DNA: TGTGCCAGTAGTATAGATCTGCCAGGGAACTATGGCTACACCTTC. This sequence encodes CASSIDLPGNYGYTF.

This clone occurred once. CDR3 DNA: TGCGCCAGCAGCTTGGGACTCGCTGGAAACACCATATATTTT. Amino acids: CASSLGLAGNTIYF. V gene TRBV5-1 combines with J gene TRBJ1-3; D gene unclear. The germline V and J ends were trimmed by 0 bases and 2 bases, with 6 bases remaining between them. The CDR3 is 14 residues long. CDR1 is SGHRS and CDR2 is YFSETQ in the germline V gene.

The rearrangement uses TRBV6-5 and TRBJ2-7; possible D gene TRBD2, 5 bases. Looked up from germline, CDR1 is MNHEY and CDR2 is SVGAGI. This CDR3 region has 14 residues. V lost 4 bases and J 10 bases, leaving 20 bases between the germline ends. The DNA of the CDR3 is TGTGCCAGCAGTTCACCGGGTCCCCGTGGGAGTCAGTACTTC. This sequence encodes CASSSPGPRGSQYF.

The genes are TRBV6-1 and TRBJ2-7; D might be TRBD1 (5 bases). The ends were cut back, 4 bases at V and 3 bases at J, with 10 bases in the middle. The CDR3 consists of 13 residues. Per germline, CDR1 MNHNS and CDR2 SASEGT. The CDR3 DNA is TGTGCCAGCAGTGCAGGGATTGACTACGAGCAGTACTTC. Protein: CASSAGIDYEQYF.

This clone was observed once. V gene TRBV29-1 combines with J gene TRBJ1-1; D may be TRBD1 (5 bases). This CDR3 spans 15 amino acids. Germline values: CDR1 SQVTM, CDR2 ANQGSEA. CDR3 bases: TGCACCGTGGGGGGGACGGTAGGCCCCCAGACTGAAGCTTTCTTT. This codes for CTVGGTVGPQTEAFF.

The DNA for the CDR3 is TGCAGCGCCGCGTGGGAGCGGGAGGCCGAGCAGTACTTC. Protein sequence: CSAAWEREAEQYF. The V and J genes are TRBV29-1 and TRBJ2-7, with 9 bases identical to TRBD2. Germline V gives CDR1 SQVTM, CDR2 ANQGSEA. Losses at the gene ends were 7 bases for V and 6 bases for J; bases not matched to a gene: 10. CDR3 length: 13 residues.

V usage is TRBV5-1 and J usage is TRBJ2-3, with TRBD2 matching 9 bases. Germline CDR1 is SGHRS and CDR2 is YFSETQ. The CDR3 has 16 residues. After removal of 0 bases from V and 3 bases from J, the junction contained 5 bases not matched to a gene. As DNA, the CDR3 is TGCGCCAGCAGCTTGGAGCCTAGCGGGACTACAGATACGCAGTATTTT. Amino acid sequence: CASSLEPSGTTDTQYF.

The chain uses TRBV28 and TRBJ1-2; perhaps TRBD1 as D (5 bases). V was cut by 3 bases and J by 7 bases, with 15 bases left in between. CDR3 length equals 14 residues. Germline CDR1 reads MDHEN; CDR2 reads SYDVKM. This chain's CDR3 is CASSLPGLPRGYTF. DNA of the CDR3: TGTGCCAGCAGTTTGCCGGGACTACCACGTGGCTACACCTTC.

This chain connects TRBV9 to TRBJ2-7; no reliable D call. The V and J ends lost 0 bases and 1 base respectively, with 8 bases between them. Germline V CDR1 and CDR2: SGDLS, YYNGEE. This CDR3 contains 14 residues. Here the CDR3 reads CASSVDYRSYEQYF. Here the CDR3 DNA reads TGTGCCAGCAGCGTAGATTACAGATCCTACGAGCAGTACTTC.

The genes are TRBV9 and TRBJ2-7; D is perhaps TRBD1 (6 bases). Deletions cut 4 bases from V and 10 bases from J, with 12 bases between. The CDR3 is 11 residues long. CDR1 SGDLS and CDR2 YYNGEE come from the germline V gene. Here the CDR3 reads CASSSGVFQYF. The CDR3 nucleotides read TGTGCCAGCAGCTCAGGGGTTTTTCAGTACTTC.

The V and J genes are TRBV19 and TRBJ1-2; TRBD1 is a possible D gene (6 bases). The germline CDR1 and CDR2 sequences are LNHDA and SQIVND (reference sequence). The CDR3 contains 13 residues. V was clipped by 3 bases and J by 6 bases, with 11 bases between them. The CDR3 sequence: CASSMTGSNGYTF. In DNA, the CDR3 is TGTGCCAGTAGTATGACAGGATCGAATGGCTACACCTTC.

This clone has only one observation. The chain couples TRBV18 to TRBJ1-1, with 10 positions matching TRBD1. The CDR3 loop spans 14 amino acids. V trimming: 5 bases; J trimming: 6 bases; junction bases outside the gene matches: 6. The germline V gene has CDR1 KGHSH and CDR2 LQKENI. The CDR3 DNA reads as TGTGCCAGCTCATCGACAGGGGGCAGCGCTGAAGCTTTCTTT. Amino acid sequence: CASSSTGGSAEAFF.

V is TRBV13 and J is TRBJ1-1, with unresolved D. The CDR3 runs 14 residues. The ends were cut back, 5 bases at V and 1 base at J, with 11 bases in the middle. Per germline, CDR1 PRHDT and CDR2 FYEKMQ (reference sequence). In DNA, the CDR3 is TGTGCCAGCAGCCAGAGGCATTCGAACACTGAAGCTTTCTTT. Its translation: CASSQRHSNTEAFF.

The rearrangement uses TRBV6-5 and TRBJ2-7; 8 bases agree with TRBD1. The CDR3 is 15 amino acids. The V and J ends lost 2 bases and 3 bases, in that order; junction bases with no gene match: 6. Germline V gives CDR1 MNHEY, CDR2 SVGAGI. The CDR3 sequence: CASSYRTGTYYEQYF. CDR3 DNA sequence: TGTGCCAGCAGTTACAGGACAGGGACGTACTACGAGCAGTACTTC.

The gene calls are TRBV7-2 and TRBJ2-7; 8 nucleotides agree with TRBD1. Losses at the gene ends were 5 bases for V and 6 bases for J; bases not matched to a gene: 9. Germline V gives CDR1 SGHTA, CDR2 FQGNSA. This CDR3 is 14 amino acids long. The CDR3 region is CASSPTGVIAEQYF. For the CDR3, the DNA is TGTGCCAGCAGCCCGACAGGGGTTATCGCCGAGCAGTACTTC.

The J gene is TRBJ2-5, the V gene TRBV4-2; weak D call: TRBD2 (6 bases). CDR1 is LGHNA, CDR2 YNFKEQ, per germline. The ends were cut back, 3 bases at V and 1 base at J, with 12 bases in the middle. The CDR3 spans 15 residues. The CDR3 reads CASSHRLASQETQYF. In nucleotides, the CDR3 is TGTGCCAGCAGCCACCGTCTAGCGTCCCAAGAGACCCAGTACTTC.

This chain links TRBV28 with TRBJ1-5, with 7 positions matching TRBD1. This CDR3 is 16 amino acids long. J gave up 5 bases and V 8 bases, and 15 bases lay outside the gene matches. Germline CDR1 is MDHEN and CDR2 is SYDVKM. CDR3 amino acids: CASLRTGNRLHQPQHF. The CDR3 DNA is TGTGCCAGCCTGAGGACAGGCAACCGACTACATCAGCCCCAGCATTTT.

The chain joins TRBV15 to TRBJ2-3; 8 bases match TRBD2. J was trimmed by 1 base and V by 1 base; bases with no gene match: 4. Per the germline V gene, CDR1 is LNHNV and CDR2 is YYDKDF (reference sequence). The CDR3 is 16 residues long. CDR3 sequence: CATSRVSGSGTDTQYF. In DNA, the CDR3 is TGTGCCACCAGCAGAGTCAGCGGGAGTGGCACAGATACGCAGTATTTT.

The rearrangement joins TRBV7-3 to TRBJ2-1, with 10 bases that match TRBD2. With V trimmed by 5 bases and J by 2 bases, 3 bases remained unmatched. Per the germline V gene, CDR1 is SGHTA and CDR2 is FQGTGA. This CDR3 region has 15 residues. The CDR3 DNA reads TGTGCCAGCAGCACTCTAGCGGGAGCCTACAATGAGCAGTTCTTC. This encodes CASSTLAGAYNEQFF.